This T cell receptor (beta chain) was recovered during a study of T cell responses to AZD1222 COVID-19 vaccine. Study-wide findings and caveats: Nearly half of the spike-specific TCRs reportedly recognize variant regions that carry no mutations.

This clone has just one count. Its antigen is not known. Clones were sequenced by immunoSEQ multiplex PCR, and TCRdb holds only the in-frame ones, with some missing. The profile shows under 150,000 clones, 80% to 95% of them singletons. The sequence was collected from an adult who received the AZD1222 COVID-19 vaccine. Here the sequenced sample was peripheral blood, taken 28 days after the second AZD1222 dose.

The CDR3 loop reads CASSTNTGELFF. In DNA, the CDR3 is TGTGCCAGCAGCACTAACACCGGGGAGCTGTTTTTT. The chain employs TRBV7-8 and TRBJ2-2, with unresolved D. Germline CDR1 SGHVS, CDR2 FQNEAQ. V was pared by 5 bases and J by 2 bases, with 3 bases between. The CDR3 totals 12 residues.